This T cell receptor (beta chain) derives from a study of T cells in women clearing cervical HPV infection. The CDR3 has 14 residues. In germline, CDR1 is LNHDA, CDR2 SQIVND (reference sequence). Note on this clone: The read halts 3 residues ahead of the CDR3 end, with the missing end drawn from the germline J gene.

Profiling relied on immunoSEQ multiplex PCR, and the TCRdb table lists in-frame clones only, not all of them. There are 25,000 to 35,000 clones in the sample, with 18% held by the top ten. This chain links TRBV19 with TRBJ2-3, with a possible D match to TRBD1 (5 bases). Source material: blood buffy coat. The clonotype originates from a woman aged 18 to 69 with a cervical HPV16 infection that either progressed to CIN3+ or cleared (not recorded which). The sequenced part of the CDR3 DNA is TGTGCCAGTTGGTCGGGCTGGGGCAATCAGCCG. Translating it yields CASWSGWGNQP. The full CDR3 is CASWSGWGNQPQYF.